These T cell receptor beta chains were read from a single sample in a study of OX40 agonist ivuxolimab in advanced cancers. Libraries were prepared by immunoSEQ multiplex PCR; TCRdb keeps only in-frame clonotypes and omits some of them. The table has about 20,000 clones, 70% to 90% seen once; the top ten hold 45% to 55%. The source material was CD4+ or CD8+ T cells sorted from blood, sampled in a trial of the OX40 agonist ivuxolimab. These receptors all come from an adult with an advanced solid tumor such as melanoma, head and neck, liver or kidney cancer. The CDR3 runs from the conserved cysteine through the conserved F or W. The order of the fields is J gene, V gene, D gene, clone size, CDR3 protein, CDR3 DNA. A D gene is named only where the DNA matches it firmly. Size tells how often a clone was seen (once, few, many) or the class of an expanded clone, and some rows leave it out.

j_gene: TRBJ2-7; v_gene: TRBV7-9; d_gene: NA; abundance: NA; CDR3aa: CASSLVGWNEQYF; CDR3nt: TGTGCCAGCAGCTTAGTGGGGTGGAACGAGCAGTACTTC
j_gene: TRBJ2-1; v_gene: TRBV19; d_gene: NA; abundance: NA; CDR3aa: CASSTDGSSYNEQFF; CDR3nt: TGTGCCAGTAGTACAGACGGGAGCTCCTACAATGAGCAGTTCTTC
j_gene: TRBJ1-1; v_gene: TRBV5-6; d_gene: NA; abundance: NA; CDR3aa: CASSLPHGGTEAFF; CDR3nt: TGTGCCAGCAGCCTTCCGCATGGAGGCACTGAAGCTTTCTTT
j_gene: TRBJ2-1; v_gene: TRBV7-9; d_gene: NA; abundance: once; CDR3aa: CASSTGTRSFEQFF; CDR3nt: TGTGCCAGCAGCACCGGGACTCGGTCGTTTGAGCAGTTCTTC
j_gene: TRBJ2-7; v_gene: TRBV7-9; d_gene: NA; abundance: NA; CDR3aa: CASSLAGPQTDYEQYF; CDR3nt: TGTGCCAGCAGCTTAGCGGGCCCCCAGACAGACTACGAGCAGTACTTC
j_gene: TRBJ2-7; v_gene: TRBV4-3; d_gene: NA; abundance: NA; CDR3aa: CASSQESVAVYEQYF; CDR3nt: TGCGCCAGCAGCCAAGAAAGCGTAGCGGTCTACGAGCAGTACTTC
j_gene: TRBJ2-7; v_gene: TRBV5-4; d_gene: NA; abundance: NA; CDR3aa: CASSSTGYEQYF; CDR3nt: TGTGCCAGCAGCTCTACAGGGTACGAGCAGTACTTC
j_gene: TRBJ1-1; v_gene: TRBV2; d_gene: NA; abundance: NA; CDR3aa: CASRPSSYTEAFF; CDR3nt: TGTGCCAGCAGACCCTCATCGTACACTGAAGCTTTCTTT
j_gene: TRBJ1-1; v_gene: TRBV7-9; d_gene: NA; abundance: few; CDR3aa: CASSFGGETEAFF; CDR3nt: TGTGCCAGCAGCTTTGGGGGGGAAACTGAAGCTTTCTTT
j_gene: TRBJ2-5; v_gene: TRBV5-4; d_gene: NA; abundance: NA; CDR3aa: CASSLGGVQETQYF; CDR3nt: TGTGCCAGCAGCTTGGGCGGGGTCCAAGAGACCCAGTACTTC